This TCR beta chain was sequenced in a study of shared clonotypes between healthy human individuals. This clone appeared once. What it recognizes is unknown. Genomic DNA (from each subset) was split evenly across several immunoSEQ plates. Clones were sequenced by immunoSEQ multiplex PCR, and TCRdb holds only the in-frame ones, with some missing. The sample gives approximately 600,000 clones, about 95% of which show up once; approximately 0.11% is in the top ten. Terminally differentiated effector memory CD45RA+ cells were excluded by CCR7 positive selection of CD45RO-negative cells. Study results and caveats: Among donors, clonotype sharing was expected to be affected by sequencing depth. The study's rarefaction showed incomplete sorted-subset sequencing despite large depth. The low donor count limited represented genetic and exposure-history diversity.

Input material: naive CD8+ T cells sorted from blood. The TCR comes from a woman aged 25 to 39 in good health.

The CDR3 sequence: CASSPGGFYEQYF. The CDR3 coding sequence is TGTGCCAGCAGCCCCGGGGGATTCTACGAGCAGTACTTC. The chain is built from TRBV7-2 and TRBJ2-7, with D perhaps matching TRBD2 (6 bases). Trimming stripped 5 bases from V and 3 bases from J, with 11 bases between. The CDR3 is 13 amino acids. Germline values: CDR1 SGHTA, CDR2 FQGNSA.